The source of this T cell receptor beta chain is a study of shared clonotypes between healthy human individuals. The study drew its donors from healthy HIV-negative adults without recent acute infections or vaccinations. Only in-frame clones appear in the TCRdb table, and some are missing; sequencing was by immunoSEQ multiplex PCR. The data contain roughly 660,000 clones, 90% of them singletons. Per the germline V gene, CDR1 is SGHRS and CDR2 is YFSETQ. The junction had 8 bases not matched to a gene; V was cut back by 3 bases and J by 2 bases. This CDR3 region has 16 residues. The TCR originated in a man aged 18 to 29 in good health. Some clones in this sample may be carry-over from other donors' samples. Sample: memory CD8+ T cells from PBMCs. Subset defined: CD45RO+ cells pooled with CCR7-negative TemRA cells. The chain links TRBV5-1 to TRBJ2-1, with 7 positions matching TRBD2. The DNA for the CDR3 is TGCGCCAGCAGCTCCCTCGGCGGGAGCGCCTACAATGAGCAGTTCTTC. Protein product: CASSSLGGSAYNEQFF.